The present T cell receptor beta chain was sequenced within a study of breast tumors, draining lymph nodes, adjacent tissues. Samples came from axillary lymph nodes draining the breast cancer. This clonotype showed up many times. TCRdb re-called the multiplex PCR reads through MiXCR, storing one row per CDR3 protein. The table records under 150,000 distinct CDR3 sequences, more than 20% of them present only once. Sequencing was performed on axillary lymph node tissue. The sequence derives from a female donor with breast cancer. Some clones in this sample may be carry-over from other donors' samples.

In DNA, the CDR3 is TGTGCCAGCAGGGATAGCGGGAGAGGGTACGAGCAGTACTTC. Amino acids: CASRDSGRGYEQYF. This rearrangement joins TRBV27 to TRBJ2-7; 9 positions match TRBD2. Germline loops: CDR1 MNHEY, CDR2 SMNVEV (reference sequence). The J segment lost 4 bases and the V segment lost 6 bases, leaving 7 bases of the junction unmatched. The CDR3 length is 14 residues.